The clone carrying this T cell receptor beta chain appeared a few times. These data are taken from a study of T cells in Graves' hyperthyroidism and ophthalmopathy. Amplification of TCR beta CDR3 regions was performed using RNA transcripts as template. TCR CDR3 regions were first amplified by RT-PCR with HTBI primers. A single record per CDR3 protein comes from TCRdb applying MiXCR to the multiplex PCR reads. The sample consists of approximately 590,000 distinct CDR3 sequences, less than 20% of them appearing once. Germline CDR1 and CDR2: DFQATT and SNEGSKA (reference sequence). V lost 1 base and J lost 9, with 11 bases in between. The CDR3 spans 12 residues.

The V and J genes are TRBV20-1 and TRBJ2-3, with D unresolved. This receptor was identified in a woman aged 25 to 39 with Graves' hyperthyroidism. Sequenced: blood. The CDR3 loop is CSARVPLGTQYF. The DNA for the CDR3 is TGCAGTGCTAGAGTACCCCTTGGCACGCAGTATTTT.